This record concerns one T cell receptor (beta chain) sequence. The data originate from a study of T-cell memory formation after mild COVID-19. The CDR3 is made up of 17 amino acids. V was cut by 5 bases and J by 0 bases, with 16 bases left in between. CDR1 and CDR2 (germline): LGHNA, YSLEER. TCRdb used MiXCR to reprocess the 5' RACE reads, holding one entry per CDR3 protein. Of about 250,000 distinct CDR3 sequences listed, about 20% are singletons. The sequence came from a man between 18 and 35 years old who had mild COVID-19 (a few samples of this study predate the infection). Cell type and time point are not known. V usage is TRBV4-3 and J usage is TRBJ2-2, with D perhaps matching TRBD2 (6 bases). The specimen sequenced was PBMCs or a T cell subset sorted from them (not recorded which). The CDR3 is CASSSFPGLTNTGELFF. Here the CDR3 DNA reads TGCGCCAGCAGCTCCTTCCCGGGACTGACGAACACCGGGGAGCTGTTTTTT.